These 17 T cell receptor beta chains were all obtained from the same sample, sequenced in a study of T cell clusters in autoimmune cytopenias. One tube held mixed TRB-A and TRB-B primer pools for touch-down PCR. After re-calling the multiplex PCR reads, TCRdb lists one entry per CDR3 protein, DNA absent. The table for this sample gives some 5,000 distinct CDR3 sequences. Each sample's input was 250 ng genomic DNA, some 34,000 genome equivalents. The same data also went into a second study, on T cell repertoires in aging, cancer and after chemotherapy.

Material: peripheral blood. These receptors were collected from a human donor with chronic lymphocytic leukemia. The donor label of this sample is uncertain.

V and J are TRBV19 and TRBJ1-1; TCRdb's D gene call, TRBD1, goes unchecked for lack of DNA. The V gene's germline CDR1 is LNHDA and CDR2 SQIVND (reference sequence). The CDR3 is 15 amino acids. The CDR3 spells CASSWDRGVGTEAFF.

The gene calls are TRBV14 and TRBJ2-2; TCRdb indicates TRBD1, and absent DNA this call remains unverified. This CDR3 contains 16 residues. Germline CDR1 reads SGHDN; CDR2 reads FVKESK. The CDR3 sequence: CASSPLAGTNTGELFF.

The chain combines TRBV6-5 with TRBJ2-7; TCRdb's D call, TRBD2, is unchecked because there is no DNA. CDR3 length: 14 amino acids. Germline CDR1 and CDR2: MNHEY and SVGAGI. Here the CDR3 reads CASSKSGANYEQYF.

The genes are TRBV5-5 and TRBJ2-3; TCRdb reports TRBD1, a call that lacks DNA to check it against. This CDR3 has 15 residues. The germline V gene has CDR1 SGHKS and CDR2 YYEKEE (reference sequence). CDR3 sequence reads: CASSLTLRGADTQYF.

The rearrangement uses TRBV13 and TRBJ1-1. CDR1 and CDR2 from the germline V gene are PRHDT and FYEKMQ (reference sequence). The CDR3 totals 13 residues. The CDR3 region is CASSYDANTEAFF.

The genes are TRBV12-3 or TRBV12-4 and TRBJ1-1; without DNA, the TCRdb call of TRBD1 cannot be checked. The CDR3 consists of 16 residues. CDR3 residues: CASSWYRGSRGTEAFF.

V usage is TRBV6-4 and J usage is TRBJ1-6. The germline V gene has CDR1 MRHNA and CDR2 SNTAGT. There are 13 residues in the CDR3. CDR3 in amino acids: CASSPSYNSPLHF.

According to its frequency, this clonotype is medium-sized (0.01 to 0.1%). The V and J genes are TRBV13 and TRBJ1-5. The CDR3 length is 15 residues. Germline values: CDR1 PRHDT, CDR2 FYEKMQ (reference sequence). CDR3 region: CASSSGIGSNQPQHF. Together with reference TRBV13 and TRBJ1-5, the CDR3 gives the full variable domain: AAGVIQSPRHLIKEKRETATLKCYPIPRHDTVYWYQQGPGQDPQFLISFYEKMQSDKGSIPDRFSAQQFSDYHSELNMSSLELGDSALYFCASSSGIGSNQPQHFGDGTRLSIL.

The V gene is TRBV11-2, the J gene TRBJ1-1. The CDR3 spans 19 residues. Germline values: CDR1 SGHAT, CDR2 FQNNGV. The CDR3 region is CASSQESGSLSSYNSPLHF.

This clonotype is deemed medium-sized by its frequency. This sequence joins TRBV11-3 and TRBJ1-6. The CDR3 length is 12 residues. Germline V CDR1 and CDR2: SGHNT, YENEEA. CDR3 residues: CASSSYNSPLHF.

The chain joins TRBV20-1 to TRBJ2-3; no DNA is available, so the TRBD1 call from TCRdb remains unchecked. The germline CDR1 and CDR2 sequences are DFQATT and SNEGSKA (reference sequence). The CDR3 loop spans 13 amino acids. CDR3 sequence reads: CSARDDKGDTQYF.

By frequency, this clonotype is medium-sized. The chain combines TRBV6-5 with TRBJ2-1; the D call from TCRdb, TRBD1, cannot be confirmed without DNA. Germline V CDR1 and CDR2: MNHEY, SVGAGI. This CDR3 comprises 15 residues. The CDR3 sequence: CASSLQGSESSEQFF.

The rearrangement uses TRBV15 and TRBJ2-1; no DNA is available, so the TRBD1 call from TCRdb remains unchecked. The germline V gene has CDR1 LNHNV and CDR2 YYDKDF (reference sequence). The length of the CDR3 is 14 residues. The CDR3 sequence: CATSGESSYNEQFF.

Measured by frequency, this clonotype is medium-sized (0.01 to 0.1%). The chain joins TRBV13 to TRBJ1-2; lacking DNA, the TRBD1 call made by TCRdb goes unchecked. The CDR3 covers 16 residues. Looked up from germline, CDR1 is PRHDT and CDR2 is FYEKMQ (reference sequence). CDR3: CASSLGLLDSLDSYTF.

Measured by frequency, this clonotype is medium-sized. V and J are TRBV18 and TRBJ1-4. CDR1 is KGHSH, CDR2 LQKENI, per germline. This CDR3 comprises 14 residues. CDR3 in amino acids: CASSPVSTNEKLFF.

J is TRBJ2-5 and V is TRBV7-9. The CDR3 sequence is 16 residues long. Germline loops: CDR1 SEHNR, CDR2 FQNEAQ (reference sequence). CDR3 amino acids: CASSLSTSGGQETQYF.

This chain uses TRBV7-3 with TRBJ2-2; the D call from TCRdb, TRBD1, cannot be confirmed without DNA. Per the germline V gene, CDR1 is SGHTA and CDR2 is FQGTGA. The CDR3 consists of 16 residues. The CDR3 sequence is CASSLRGGSGPGELFF.